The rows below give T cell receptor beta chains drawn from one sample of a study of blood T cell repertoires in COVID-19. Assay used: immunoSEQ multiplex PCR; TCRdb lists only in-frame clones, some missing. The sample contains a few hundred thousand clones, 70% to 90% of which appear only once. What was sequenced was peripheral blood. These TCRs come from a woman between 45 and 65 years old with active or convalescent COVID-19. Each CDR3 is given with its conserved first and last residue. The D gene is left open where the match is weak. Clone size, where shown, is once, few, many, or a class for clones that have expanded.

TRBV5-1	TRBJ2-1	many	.	CASSFSPGDFGYSDNEQFF	TGCGCCAGCAGCTTCAGCCCGGGGGATTTTGGCTATTCTGACAATGAGCAGTTCTTC
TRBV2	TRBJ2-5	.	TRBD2	CASEGGRPREDQYF	TGTGCCAGCGAGGGCGGGAGGCCCAGAGAGGACCAGTACTTC
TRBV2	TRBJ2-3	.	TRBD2	CASRKGPPGGDTQYF	TGTGCCAGCAGAAAGGGACCGCCGGGGGGGGATACGCAGTATTTT
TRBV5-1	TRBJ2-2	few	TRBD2	CASSLERGNTGELFF	TGCGCCAGCAGCTTGGAGCGGGGCAACACCGGGGAGCTGTTTTTT
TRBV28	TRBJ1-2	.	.	CASSFSLGPRGGYGYTF	TGTGCCAGCAGTTTCTCCTTAGGTCCCCGGGGAGGCTATGGCTACACCTTC
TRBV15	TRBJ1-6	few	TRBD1	CATSSRPTGGNSPLHF	TGTGCCACCAGCTCCCGCCCGACAGGGGGGAATTCACCCCTCCACTTT
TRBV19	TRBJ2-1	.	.	CASSMGLLTYNEQFF	TGTGCCAGTAGTATGGGACTGCTAACCTACAATGAGCAGTTCTTC
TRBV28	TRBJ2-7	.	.	CATRASSYEQYF	TGTGCCACCAGGGCCAGCTCCTACGAGCAGTACTTC
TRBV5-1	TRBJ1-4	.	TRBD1	CASSLEGTGGEKLFF	TGCGCCAGCAGCTTGGAAGGGACAGGGGGAGAAAAACTGTTTTTT
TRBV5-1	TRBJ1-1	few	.	CASSPGGLAEAFF	TGCGCCAGCAGCCCGGGGGGGTTAGCTGAAGCTTTCTTT
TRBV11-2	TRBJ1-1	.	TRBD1	CASSSRRQGAGGTEAFF	TGTGCCAGCAGCTCCCGGAGACAGGGGGCCGGAGGCACTGAAGCTTTCTTT
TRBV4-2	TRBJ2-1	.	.	CASSGQGGHEQFF	TGTGCCAGCAGCGGACAGGGAGGGCATGAGCAGTTCTTC
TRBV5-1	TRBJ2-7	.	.	CASSFSEGTYEQYF	TGCGCCAGCAGCTTTTCGGAGGGAACCTACGAGCAGTACTTC
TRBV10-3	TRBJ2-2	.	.	CAISLGTQNTGELFF	TGTGCCATCAGCCTCGGGACTCAGAACACCGGGGAGCTGTTTTTT
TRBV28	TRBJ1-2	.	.	CASGGGLYGYTF	TGTGCCAGCGGGGGGGGGCTCTATGGCTACACCTTC
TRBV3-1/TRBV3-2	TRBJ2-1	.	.	CASSLAGTYNEQFF	TGTGCCAGCAGCCTAGCCGGGACCTACAATGAGCAGTTCTTC
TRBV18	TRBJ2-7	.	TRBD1	CASSEMTGGRYEQYF	TGTGCCAGCTCAGAGATGACAGGGGGCCGATACGAGCAGTACTTC
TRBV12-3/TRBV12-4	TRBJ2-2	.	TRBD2	CASKRENTGELFF	TGTGCCAGCAAGCGGGAGAACACCGGGGAGCTGTTTTTT
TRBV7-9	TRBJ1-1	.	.	CASSFGIVSTEAFF	TGTGCCAGCAGCTTCGGGATCGTGAGCACTGAAGCTTTCTTT
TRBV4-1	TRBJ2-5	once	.	CASSPGWTHQETQYF	TGCGCCAGCAGCCCGGGATGGACTCACCAAGAGACCCAGTACTTC
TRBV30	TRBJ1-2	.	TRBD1	CAWSVLQGASGYTF	TGTGCCTGGAGTGTCCTCCAGGGGGCGAGTGGCTACACCTTC
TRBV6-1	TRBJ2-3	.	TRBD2	CASSEGSGWSTDTQYF	TGTGCCAGCAGTGAAGGTAGCGGGTGGAGCACAGATACGCAGTATTTT
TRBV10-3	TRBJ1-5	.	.	CAISESLNQPQHF	TGTGCCATCAGTGAGTCTCTTAATCAGCCCCAGCATTTT
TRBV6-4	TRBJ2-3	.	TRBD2	CANSDEAGDTDTQYF	TGTGCCAACAGTGATGAAGCGGGAGATACAGATACGCAGTATTTT
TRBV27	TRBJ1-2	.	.	CASSGFWPGDGYTF	TGTGCCAGCTCAGGGTTTTGGCCCGGAGATGGCTACACCTTC
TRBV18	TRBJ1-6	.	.	CASSPGQLYNSPLHF	TGTGCCAGCTCACCGGGACAACTCTATAATTCACCCCTCCACTTT
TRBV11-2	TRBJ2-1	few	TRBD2	CASSLRLAGGGPYNEQFF	TGTGCCAGCAGCTTACGGCTAGCGGGAGGAGGGCCCTACAATGAGCAGTTCTTC
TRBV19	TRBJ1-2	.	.	CASNVNTGSGGYTF	TGTGCCAGTAACGTAAACACAGGGTCTGGTGGCTACACCTTC
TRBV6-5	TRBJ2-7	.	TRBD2	CASRPRLAGTYEQYF	TGTGCCAGCAGGCCCAGACTAGCGGGGACTTACGAGCAGTACTTC
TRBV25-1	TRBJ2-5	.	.	CASSPNRYQETQYF	TGTGCCAGCAGTCCAAACAGGTACCAAGAGACCCAGTACTTC
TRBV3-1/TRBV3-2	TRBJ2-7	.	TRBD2	CASSPGGLESYEQYF	TGTGCCAGCAGCCCGGGGGGGTTAGAATCCTACGAGCAGTACTTC
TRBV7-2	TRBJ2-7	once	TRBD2	CASSSRLAGGRDEQYF	TGTGCCAGCAGCTCCAGACTAGCGGGAGGACGGGACGAGCAGTACTTC
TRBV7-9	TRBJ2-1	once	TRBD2	CASSPLGGSSYNEQFF	TGTGCCAGCAGCCCACTGGGCGGGAGCTCCTACAATGAGCAGTTCTTC
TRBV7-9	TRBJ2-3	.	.	CASSQEGPTDTQYF	TGTGCCAGCAGCCAGGAGGGACCCACAGATACGCAGTATTTT
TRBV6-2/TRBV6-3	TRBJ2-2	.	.	CASSYSSSHGELFF	TGTGCCAGCAGTTATTCTAGCTCCCACGGGGAGCTGTTTTTT
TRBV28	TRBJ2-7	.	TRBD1	CASSPDRVLGGGRYEQYF	TGTGCCAGCAGTCCGGACAGGGTCTTGGGCGGAGGGAGGTACGAGCAGTACTTC
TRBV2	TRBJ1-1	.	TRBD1	CASSSGRTGNTEAFF	TGTGCCAGCAGTTCTGGGCGGACAGGTAACACTGAAGCTTTCTTT
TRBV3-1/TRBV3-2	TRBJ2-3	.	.	CASSLRLGQGTDTQYF	TGTGCCAGCAGCCTTCGACTAGGACAGGGCACAGATACGCAGTATTTT
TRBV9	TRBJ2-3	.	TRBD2	CASSPRLASTDTQYF	TGTGCCAGCAGCCCCCGACTAGCGAGTACAGATACGCAGTATTTT
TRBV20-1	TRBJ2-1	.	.	CSAYRYNEQFF	TGCAGTGCTTACAGGTACAATGAGCAGTTCTTC
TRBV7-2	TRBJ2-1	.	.	CASSRRAGDNEQFF	TGTGCCAGCAGCCGGCGGGCAGGGGACAATGAGCAGTTCTTC
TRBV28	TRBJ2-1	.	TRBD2	CASSLAGGIYNEQFF	TGTGCCAGCAGTCTAGCGGGAGGAATCTACAATGAGCAGTTCTTC
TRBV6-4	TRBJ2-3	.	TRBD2	CASSPWGGNTQYF	TGTGCCAGCAGTCCGTGGGGGGGAAATACGCAGTATTTT
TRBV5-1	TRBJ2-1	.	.	CASSKAVPGNEQFF	TGCGCCAGCAGCAAAGCGGTGCCGGGGAATGAGCAGTTCTTC
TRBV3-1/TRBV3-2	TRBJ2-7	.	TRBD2	CASSPSGTSGEQYF	TGTGCCAGCAGCCCCTCCGGGACTAGCGGCGAGCAGTACTTC
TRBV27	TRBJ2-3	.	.	CASSLSGSRTDTQYF	TGTGCCAGCAGTTTATCCGGGTCCCGCACAGATACGCAGTATTTT
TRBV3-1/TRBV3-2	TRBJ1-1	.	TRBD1	CASSPDNRGRAFF	TGTGCCAGCAGTCCAGACAACAGGGGGAGGGCTTTCTTT
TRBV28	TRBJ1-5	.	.	CASSLLPTNQPQHF	TGTGCCAGCAGTTTATTACCTACCAATCAGCCCCAGCATTTT
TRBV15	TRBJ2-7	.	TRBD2	CATSRDRLASYEQYF	TGTGCCACCAGCAGAGATCGACTAGCTTCTTACGAGCAGTACTTC
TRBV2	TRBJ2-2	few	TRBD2	CASRGLAGVGTGELFF	TGTGCCAGCAGGGGACTAGCGGGAGTTGGCACCGGGGAGCTGTTTTTT
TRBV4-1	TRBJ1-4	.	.	CASSPQGPEKLFF	TGCGCCAGCAGCCCCCAGGGCCCTGAAAAACTGTTTTTT
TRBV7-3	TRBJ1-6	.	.	CASSPSGGSSPLHF	TGTGCCAGCAGCCCTTCCGGAGGGAGTTCACCCCTCCACTTT
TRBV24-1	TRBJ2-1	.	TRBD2	CATSLMGLGLGDEQFF	TGTGCCACCAGCCTAATGGGACTAGGCCTTGGGGATGAGCAGTTCTTC
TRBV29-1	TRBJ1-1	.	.	CSVASRAMNTEAFF	TGCAGCGTTGCCTCCAGGGCTATGAACACTGAAGCTTTCTTT
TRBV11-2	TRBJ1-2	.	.	CASSSTTNYGYTF	TGTGCCAGCAGCTCGACAACTAACTATGGCTACACCTTC